This TCR beta chain came from a study of early T cells in non-severe SARS-CoV-2 infection. Across the whole study: Sequencing was performed on bulk RNA from unsorted whole blood, leaving chains unpaired. Study results and limitations: A preference for anti-spike CD8 responses marked VDJdb matching, which missed private and CD4 specificities.

V was trimmed by 2 bases and J by 3 bases, leaving 5 bases between them. CDR1 and CDR2 from the germline V gene are MNHEY and SMNVEV (reference sequence). CDR3 length: 13 amino acids. Unique molecular identifiers (one per individual cDNA molecule) were attached. TCRdb recomputed calls from the 5' RACE reads with MiXCR, one row per CDR3 protein. The sample includes about 99,000 distinct CDR3 sequences, approximately 17% of them seen just once. This clonotype was observed a few times. What it binds is not known. This receptor was taken from an adult who was a healthcare worker with PCR-confirmed SARS-CoV-2 infection or an uninfected control (not recorded which). Input material: whole blood. The genes are TRBV27 and TRBJ2-1; D is undetermined. The CDR3 DNA reads as TGTGCCAGCAGTTTAAATATCTACAATGAGCAGTTCTTC. Its protein product is CASSLNIYNEQFF.